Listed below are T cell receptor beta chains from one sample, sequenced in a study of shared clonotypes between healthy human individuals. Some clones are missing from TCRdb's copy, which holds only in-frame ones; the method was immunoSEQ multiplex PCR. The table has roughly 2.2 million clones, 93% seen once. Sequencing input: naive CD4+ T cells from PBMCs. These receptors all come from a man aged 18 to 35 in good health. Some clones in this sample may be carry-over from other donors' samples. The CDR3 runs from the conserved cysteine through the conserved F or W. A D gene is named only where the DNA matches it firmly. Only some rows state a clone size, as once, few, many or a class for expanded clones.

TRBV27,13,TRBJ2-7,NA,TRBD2,CASKGSSGSEQYF,TGTGCCAGCAAGGGATCTAGCGGGAGCGAGCAGTACTTC
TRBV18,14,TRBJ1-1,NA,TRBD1,CASSLDRGVTEAFF,TGTGCCAGCTCACTGGACAGGGGGGTCACTGAAGCTTTCTTT
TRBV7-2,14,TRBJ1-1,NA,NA,CASSFQSVGTEAFF,TGTGCCAGCAGCTTTCAAAGTGTGGGCACTGAAGCTTTCTTT
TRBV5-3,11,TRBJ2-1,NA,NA,CARSRYDEQFF,TGTGCCAGAAGCCGGTACGATGAGCAGTTCTTC
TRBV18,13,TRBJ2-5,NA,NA,CASSPGIQETQYF,TGTGCCAGCTCACCGGGGATTCAAGAGACCCAGTACTTC
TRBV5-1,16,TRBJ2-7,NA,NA,CASSRGASTEAYEQYF,TGCGCCAGCAGCCGCGGGGCCTCTACTGAGGCCTACGAGCAGTACTTC
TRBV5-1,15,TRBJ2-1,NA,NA,CASSSEAGSYNEQFF,TGCGCCAGCAGCTCCGAGGCTGGGTCCTACAATGAGCAGTTCTTC
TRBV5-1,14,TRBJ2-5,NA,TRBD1,CASSLGQVQETQYF,TGCGCCAGCAGCCTGGGACAGGTCCAAGAGACCCAGTACTTC
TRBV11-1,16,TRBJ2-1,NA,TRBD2,CASSLGTSGRTDEQFF,TGTGCCAGCAGCCTCGGGACTAGCGGGAGAACGGATGAGCAGTTCTTC
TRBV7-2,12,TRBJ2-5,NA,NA,CASTVGLETQYF,TGTGCCAGCACCGTAGGGTTGGAGACCCAGTACTTC
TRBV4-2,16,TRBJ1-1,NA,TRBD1,CASSLRDRGGDTEAFF,TGTGCCAGCAGCCTCCGGGACAGGGGTGGGGACACTGAAGCTTTCTTT
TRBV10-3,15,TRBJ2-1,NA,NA,CAISESLPRYNEQFF,TGTGCCATCAGTGAGTCCCTACCGAGATACAATGAGCAGTTCTTC
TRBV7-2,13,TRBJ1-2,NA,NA,CASRDGTPYGYTF,TGTGCCAGCAGGGACGGGACACCATATGGCTACACCTTC
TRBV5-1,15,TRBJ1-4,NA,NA,CASSPAGTGDEKLFF,TGCGCCAGCAGCCCGGCCGGGACTGGAGATGAAAAACTGTTTTTT
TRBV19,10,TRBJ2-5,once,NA,CASSIETQYF,TGTGCCAGTAGTATTGAGACCCAGTACTTC
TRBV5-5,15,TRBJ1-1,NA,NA,CASSSGLTANTEAFF,TGTGCCAGCAGCTCGGGCCTGACAGCGAACACTGAAGCTTTCTTT
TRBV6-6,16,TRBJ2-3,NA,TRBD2,CASSGRTSGKSDTQYF,TGTGCCAGCAGTGGACGGACTAGCGGGAAATCAGATACGCAGTATTTT
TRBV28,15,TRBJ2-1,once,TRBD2,CASSLSLAGDVGGIF,TGTGCCAGCAGTTTAAGTCTAGCGGGAGACGTGGGCGGGATCTTC
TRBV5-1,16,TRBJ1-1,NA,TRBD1,CASNTLTTGGGTEAFF,TGCGCCAGCAACACACTTACGACAGGGGGTGGAACTGAAGCTTTCTTT
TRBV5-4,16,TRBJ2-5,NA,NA,CASSVPGHISQETQYF,TGTGCCAGCAGCGTTCCAGGACATATATCCCAAGAGACCCAGTACTTC
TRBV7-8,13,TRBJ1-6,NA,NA,CASSSGGNSPLHF,TGTGCCAGCAGCTCCGGGGGTAATTCACCCCTCCACTTT
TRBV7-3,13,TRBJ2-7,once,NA,CASSLTFGYEQYF,TGTGCCAGCAGCTTAACGTTCGGTTACGAGCAGTACTTC
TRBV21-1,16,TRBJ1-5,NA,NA,CASSKETPRVDQPQHF,TGTGCCAGCAGCAAAGAAACGCCCAGGGTAGATCAGCCCCAGCATTTT
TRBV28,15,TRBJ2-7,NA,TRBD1,CASSRPTGAIHEQYF,TGTGCCAGCAGCCGCCCAACAGGGGCGATTCACGAGCAGTACTTC